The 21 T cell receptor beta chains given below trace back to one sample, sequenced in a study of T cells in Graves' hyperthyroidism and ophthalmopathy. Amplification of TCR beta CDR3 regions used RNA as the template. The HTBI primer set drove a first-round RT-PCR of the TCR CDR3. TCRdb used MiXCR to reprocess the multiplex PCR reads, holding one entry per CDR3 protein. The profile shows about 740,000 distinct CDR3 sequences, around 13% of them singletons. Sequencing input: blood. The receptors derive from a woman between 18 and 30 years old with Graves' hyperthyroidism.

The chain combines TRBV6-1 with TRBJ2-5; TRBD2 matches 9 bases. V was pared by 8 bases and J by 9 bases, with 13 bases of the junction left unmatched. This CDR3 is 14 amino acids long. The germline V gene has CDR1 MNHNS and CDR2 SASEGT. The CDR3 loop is CASEDSSGAAAQYF. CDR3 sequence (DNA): TGTGCCAGCGAGGACTCTAGCGGGGCGGCGGCCCAGTACTTC.

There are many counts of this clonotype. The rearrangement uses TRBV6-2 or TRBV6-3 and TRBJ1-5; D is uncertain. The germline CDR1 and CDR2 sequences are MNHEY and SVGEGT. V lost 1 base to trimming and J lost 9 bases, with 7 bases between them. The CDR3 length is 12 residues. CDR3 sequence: CASSYFPMPQHF. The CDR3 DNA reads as TGTGCCAGCAGTTACTTTCCGATGCCCCAGCATTTT.

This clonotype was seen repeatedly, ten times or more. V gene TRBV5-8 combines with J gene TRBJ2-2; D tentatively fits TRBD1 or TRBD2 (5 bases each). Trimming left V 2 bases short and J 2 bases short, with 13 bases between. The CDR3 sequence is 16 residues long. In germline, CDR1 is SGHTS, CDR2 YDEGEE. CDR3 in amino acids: CASSLPGAPNTGELFF. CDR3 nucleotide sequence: TGTGCCAGCAGCTTACCCGGGGCTCCCAACACCGGGGAGCTGTTTTTT. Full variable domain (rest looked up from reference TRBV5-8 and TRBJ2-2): EAGVTQSPTHLIKTRGQQATLRCSPISGHTSVYWYQQALGLGLQFLLWYDEGEERNRGNFPPRFSGRQFPNYSSELNVNALELEDSALYLCASSLPGAPNTGELFFGEGSRLTVL.

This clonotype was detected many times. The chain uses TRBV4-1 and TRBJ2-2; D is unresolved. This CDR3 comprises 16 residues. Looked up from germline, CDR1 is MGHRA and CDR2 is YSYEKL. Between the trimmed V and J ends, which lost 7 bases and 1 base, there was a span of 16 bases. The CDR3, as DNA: TGCGCCAGCACCACAGACTTCCCGGAGAACACCGGGGAGCTGTTTTTT. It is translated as CASTTDFPENTGELFF.

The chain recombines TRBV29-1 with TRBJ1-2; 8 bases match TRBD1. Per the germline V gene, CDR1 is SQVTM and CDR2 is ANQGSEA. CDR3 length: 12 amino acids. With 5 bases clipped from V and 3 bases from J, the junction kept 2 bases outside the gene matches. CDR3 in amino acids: CSVSRGHYGYTF. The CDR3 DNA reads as TGCAGCGTTAGCAGGGGGCACTATGGCTACACCTTC.

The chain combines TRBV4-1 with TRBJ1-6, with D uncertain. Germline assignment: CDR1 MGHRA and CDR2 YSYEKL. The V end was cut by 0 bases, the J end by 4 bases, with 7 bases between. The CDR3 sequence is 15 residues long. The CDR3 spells CASSQDVEYNSPLHF. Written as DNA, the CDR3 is TGCGCCAGCAGCCAAGATGTGGAGTATAATTCACCCCTCCACTTT.

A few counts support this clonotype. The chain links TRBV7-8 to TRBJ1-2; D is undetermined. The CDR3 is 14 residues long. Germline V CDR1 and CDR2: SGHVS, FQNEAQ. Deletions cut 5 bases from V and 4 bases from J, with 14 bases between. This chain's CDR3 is CASSPQRPIYGYTF. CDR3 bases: TGTGCCAGCAGCCCACAGCGACCTATCTATGGCTACACCTTC. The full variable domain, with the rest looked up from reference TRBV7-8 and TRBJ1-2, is GAGVSQSPRYKVAKRGQDVALRCDPISGHVSLFWYQQALGQGPEFLTYFQNEAQLDKSGLPSDRFFAERPEGSVSTLKIQRTQQEDSAVYLCASSPQRPIYGYTFGSGTRLTVV.

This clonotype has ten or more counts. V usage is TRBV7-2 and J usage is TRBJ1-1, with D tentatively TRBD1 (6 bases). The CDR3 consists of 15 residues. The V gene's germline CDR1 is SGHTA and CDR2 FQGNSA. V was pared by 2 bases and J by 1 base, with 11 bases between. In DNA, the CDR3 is TGTGCCAGCAGCTTATCGGGGGCCGAGAACACTGAAGCTTTCTTT. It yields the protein CASSLSGAENTEAFF.

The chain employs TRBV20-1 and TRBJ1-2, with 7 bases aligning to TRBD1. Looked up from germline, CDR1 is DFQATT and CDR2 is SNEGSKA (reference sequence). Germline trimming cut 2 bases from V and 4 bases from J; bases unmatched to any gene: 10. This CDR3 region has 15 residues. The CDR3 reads CSARSGRGGSYGYTF. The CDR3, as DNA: TGCAGTGCTAGATCAGGACGAGGGGGCTCCTATGGCTACACCTTC.

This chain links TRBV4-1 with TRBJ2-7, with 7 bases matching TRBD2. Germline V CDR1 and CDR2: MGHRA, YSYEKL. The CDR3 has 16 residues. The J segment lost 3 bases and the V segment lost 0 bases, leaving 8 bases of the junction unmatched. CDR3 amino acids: CASSQDHRGSNYEQYF. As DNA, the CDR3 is TGCGCCAGCAGCCAAGATCATCGCGGGAGTAACTACGAGCAGTACTTC.

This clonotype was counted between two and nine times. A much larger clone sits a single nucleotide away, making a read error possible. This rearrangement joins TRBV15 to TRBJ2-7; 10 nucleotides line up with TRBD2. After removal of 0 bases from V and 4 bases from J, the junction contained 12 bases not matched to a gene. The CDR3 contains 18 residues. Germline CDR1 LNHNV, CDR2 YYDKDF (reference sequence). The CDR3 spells CATSRDPPAASGRYEQYF. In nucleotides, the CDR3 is TGTGCCACCAGCAGAGATCCCCCCGCGGCTAGCGGGAGATACGAGCAGTACTTC.

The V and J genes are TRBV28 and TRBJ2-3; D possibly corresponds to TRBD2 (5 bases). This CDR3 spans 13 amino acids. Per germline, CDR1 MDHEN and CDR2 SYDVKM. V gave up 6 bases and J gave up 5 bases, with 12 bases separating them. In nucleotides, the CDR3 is TGTGCCAGCAGGCTAGCAATGCGAGATACGCAGTATTTT. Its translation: CASRLAMRDTQYF.

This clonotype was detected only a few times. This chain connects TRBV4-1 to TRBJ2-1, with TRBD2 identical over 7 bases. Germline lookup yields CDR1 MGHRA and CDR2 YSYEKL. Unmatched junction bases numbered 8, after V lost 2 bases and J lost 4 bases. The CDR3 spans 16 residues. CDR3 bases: TGCGCCAGCAGCCAATTATTAGGACTAGAGTACAATGAGCAGTTCTTC. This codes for CASSQLLGLEYNEQFF.

CDR3 nucleotides: TGTGCCAGCAGCAGACAGGGGGCGTTGGGCACTGAAGCTTTCTTT. This encodes CASSRQGALGTEAFF. This rearrangement joins TRBV7-2 to TRBJ1-1; 10 bases are shared with TRBD1. V lost 5 bases, J lost 4 bases, and 7 bases stayed unmatched. This CDR3 region has 15 residues. The germline V gene encodes CDR1 SGHTA and CDR2 FQGNSA. Looking up the rest from reference TRBV7-2 and TRBJ1-1 gives the full variable domain: GAGVSQSPSNKVTEKGKDVELRCDPISGHTALYWYRQSLGQGLEFLIYFQGNSAPDKSGLPSDRFSAERTGGSVSTLTIQRTQQEDSAVYLCASSRQGALGTEAFFGQGTRLTVV.

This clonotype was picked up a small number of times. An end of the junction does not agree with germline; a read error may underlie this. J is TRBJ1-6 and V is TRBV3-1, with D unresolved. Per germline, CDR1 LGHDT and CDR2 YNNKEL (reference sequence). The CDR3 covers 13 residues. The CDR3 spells CAGSQGLRSPLHF. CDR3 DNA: TGTGCCGGCAGCCAAGGACTAAGGTCACCCCTCCACTTT.

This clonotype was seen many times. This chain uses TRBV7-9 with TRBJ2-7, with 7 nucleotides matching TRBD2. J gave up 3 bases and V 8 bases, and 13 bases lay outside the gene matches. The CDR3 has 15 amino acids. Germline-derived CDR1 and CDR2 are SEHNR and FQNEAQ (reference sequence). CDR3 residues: CASGPPRERVYEQYF. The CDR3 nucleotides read TGTGCCAGCGGTCCTCCGCGGGAGAGGGTCTACGAGCAGTACTTC.

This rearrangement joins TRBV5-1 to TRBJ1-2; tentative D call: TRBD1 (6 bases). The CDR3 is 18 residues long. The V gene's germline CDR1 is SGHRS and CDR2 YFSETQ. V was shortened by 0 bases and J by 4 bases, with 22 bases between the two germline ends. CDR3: CASSLDTGTPTPSYGYTF. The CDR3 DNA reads TGCGCCAGCAGCTTGGACACTGGGACACCTACTCCCTCCTATGGCTACACCTTC.

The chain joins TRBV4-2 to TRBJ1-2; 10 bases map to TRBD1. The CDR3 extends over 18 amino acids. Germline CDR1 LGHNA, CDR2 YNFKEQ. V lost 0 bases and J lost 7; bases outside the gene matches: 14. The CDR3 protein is CASSQERTRDRGLGGYTF. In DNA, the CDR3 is TGTGCCAGCAGCCAAGAAAGGACCCGGGACAGGGGCCTGGGTGGCTACACCTTC.

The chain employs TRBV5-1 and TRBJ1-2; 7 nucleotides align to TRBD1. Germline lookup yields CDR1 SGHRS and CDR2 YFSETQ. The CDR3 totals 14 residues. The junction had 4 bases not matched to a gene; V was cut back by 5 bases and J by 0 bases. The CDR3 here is CASRTGTTNYGYTF. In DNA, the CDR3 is TGCGCCAGCAGGACAGGGACCACTAACTATGGCTACACCTTC.

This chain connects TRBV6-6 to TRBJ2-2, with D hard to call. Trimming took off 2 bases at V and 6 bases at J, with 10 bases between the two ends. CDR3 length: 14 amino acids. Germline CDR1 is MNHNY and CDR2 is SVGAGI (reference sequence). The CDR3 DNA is TGTGCCAGCAGTTACGGCTCGGAAGCCGGGGAGCTGTTTTTT. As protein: CASSYGSEAGELFF.

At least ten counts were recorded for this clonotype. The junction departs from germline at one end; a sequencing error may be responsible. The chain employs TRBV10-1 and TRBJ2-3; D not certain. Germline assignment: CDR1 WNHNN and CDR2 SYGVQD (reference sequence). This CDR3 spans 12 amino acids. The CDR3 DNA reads TGCGCCAGCGGTGAAAGCACAGATACGCAGTATTTT. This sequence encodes CASGESTDTQYF.